The source of this TCR beta chain is a study of CD8+ T cells in alopecia areata. Points from the study as a whole: Tofacitinib yielded significantly lower scalp clonality and fewer expanded CD8+ clones among the top 100.

Treatment in this sample: oral pan-JAK inhibitor, 5-10 mg twice daily. Germline CDR1 and CDR2: SQVTM and ANQGSEA. This CDR3 contains 15 residues. Deletions cut 1 base from V and 4 bases from J, with 16 bases between. Notes on this clone: What it binds is unknown.

Extracted from the samples, RNA was reverse transcribed into cDNA to serve as the sequencing template. Sequencing used immunoSEQ multiplex PCR; TCRdb keeps in-frame clones, though not all of them. The sample includes about 110,000 clones, around three fifths seen only once; the top ten take 12%. The source was CD8+ T cells sorted from blood, collected at week 24, from a patient treated with tofacitinib. This chain links TRBV29-1 with TRBJ2-5, with D possibly being TRBD2 (6 bases). The clonotype originates from a human donor with alopecia areata. CDR3 coding DNA: TGCAGCGTTGAAGCGGAGGGGTTAAGAGGAGAGACCCAGTACTTC. Residues: CSVEAEGLRGETQYF. The complete variable domain, with remaining parts taken from reference TRBV29-1 and TRBJ2-5, reads SAVISQKPSRDICQRGTSLTIQCQVDSQVTMMFWYRQQPGQSLTLIATANQGSEATYESGFVIDKFPISRPNLTFSTLTVSNMSPEDSSIYLCSVEAEGLRGETQYFGPGTRLLVL.